This TCR beta chain was captured in a study of shared clonotypes between healthy human individuals. The CDR3 spans 12 residues. Germline CDR1 and CDR2: SNHLY and FYNNEI. Between the trimmed V and J ends, which lost 3 bases and 12 bases, there was a span of 9 bases. Repertoires were generated with immunoSEQ multiplex PCR, while TCRdb's copy carries only in-frame clones and drops some. The table includes 2.5 million or so clones, approximately 94% detected once. Note on this clone: Its target is unknown.

Study-level findings and limits: Rarefaction analysis demonstrated incomplete sorted-subset sequencing notwithstanding large depth.

This chain uses TRBV2 with TRBJ2-6; the D is unclear. The sample was naive CD4+ T cells sorted from blood. This sample's subset: CD45RA+ positively selected. This clonotype was sampled from a man between 18 and 29 years old in good health. The CDR3 sequence: CASSERSAVLTF. CDR3 DNA sequence: TGTGCCAGCAGTGAGAGGTCGGCCGTCCTGACTTTC.